These 27 T cell receptor beta chains originate from one sample sequenced in a study of cytomegalovirus exposure and HLA in healthy donors. The PCR employed 60 Vbeta primers together with 13 Jbeta primers. Using immunoSEQ multiplex PCR, the repertoire was profiled, and TCRdb retains in-frame clones only, with some absent. Of about 120,000 clones in the sample, around three quarters were seen once. Sequencing used PBMCs. Receptor source: a middle-aged woman in good health and CMV-seropositive.

This clone was seen just once. Germline is not matched at one junction end, which may reflect a read error. This chain uses TRBV7-6 with TRBJ1-5; D remains unclear. The CDR3 spans 16 residues. Per the germline V gene, CDR1 is SGHVS and CDR2 is FNYEAQ. The DNA of the CDR3 is TGTGCCAGCAGCGTAGCTCCTGGAGGTAGCAATCAGCCCCAGCATTTT. It is translated as CASSVAPGGSNQPQHF.

The J gene is TRBJ2-2, the V gene TRBV7-8; TRBD1 aligns across 8 bases. Germline CDR1 reads SGHVS; CDR2 reads FQNEAQ. This CDR3 has 15 residues. V shed 5 bases and J 5 bases; nucleotides not matched to a gene: 7. The CDR3 nucleotides read TGTGCCAGCAGCCGGGACAGGACGGGAACCGGGGAGCTGTTTTTT. Amino acids: CASSRDRTGTGELFF.

The CDR3 loop reads CAWSQGQGAGDSPLHF. In nucleotides, the CDR3 is TGTGCCTGGAGTCAGGGGCAGGGGGCTGGTGATTCACCCCTCCACTTT. The gene calls are TRBV30 and TRBJ1-6, with 8 bases that match TRBD1. This CDR3 contains 16 residues. Trimming removed 2 bases from V and 8 bases from J; junction bases left unmatched: 11. The germline V gene has CDR1 GTSNPN and CDR2 SVGIG (reference sequence).

The chain employs TRBV9 and TRBJ1-6; 9 nucleotides line up with TRBD1. V was pared by 3 bases and J by 5 bases, with 9 bases of the junction left unmatched. CDR1 SGDLS and CDR2 YYNGEE come from the germline V gene. The CDR3 contains 17 residues. CDR3 residues: CASSATTGGADNSPLHF. The CDR3 region has the DNA TGTGCCAGCAGCGCGACAACAGGGGGCGCAGATAATTCACCCCTCCACTTT.

CDR3 residues: CATARDRSTDTQYF. CDR3 DNA sequence: TGTGCCACGGCGAGGGACAGAAGCACAGATACGCAGTATTTT. The chain joins TRBV15 to TRBJ2-3; 7 bases line up with TRBD1. The CDR3 loop spans 14 amino acids. J was trimmed by 0 bases and V by 9 bases; bases with no gene match: 6. Germline values: CDR1 LNHNV, CDR2 YYDKDF (reference sequence).

The chain has TRBV27 and TRBJ1-1; TRBD1 is a possible D gene (6 bases). Germline CDR1 reads MNHEY; CDR2 reads SMNVEV (reference sequence). The CDR3 extends over 15 amino acids. V was pared by 3 bases and J by 6 bases, with 17 bases between. The CDR3 sequence: CASSFRGGTTPEAFF. CDR3 coding DNA: TGTGCCAGCAGTTTTAGGGGGGGAACTACCCCTGAAGCTTTCTTT.

This clone showed up just a few times. The rearrangement links TRBV6-4 to TRBJ2-5; perhaps TRBD2 as D (6 bases). The J call may be wrong; the DNA end is better matched by TRBJ2-7. In germline, CDR1 is MRHNA, CDR2 SNTAGT. The CDR3 has 16 residues. This CDR3 is CASSDPRGRHSYEQYF. The DNA of the CDR3 is TGTGCCAGCAGTGACCCCCGGGGGAGGCACTCCTACGAGCAGTACTTC.

The chain joins TRBV5-4 to TRBJ1-6; tentative D call: TRBD1 (6 bases). The V gene lost 3 bases and the J gene lost 5 bases, with 9 bases spanning the gap. Germline CDR1 is SGHNT and CDR2 is YYREEE (reference sequence). The CDR3 has 14 residues. CDR3 nucleotide sequence: TGTGCCAGCAGCTATGACAGGAATAATTCACCCCTCCACTTT. This gives the protein CASSYDRNNSPLHF.

The chain has TRBV25-1 and TRBJ2-6; the D gene is possibly TRBD1 (5 bases). Per germline, CDR1 MGHDK and CDR2 SYGVNS. The CDR3 contains 16 residues. V was trimmed by 3 bases and J by 6 bases, leaving 15 bases between them. The CDR3 sequence: CASSDSGQSSANVLTF. DNA for the CDR3: TGTGCCAGCAGTGATTCAGGGCAGTCCTCGGCCAACGTCCTGACTTTC.

This chain links TRBV7-9 with TRBJ1-1; 10 nucleotides agree with TRBD1. The CDR3 extends over 15 amino acids. CDR1 and CDR2 (germline): SEHNR, FQNEAQ (reference sequence). The V gene end was trimmed by 5 bases and the J gene end by 3 bases; junction bases not matched to a gene: 6. This chain's CDR3 is CASSVRQGADTEAFF. Here the CDR3 DNA reads TGTGCCAGCAGCGTTAGACAGGGGGCGGACACTGAAGCTTTCTTT. The variable domain in full, with the rest retrieved from reference TRBV7-9 and TRBJ1-1, is DTGVSQNPRHKITKRGQNVTFRCDPISEHNRLYWYRQTLGQGPEFLTYFQNEAQLEKSRLLSDRFSAERPKGSFSTLEIQRTEQGDSAMYLCASSVRQGADTEAFFGQGTRLTVV.

V gene TRBV2 combines with J gene TRBJ1-2, with 9 bases identical to TRBD1. V trimming: 6 bases; J trimming: 4 bases; junction bases outside the gene matches: 9. Per germline, CDR1 SNHLY and CDR2 FYNNEI. The CDR3 sequence is 15 residues long. The CDR3 DNA is TGTGCCAGCAGGGCTACAGGGGGCGGGGGCTATGGCTACACCTTC. Protein product: CASRATGGGGYGYTF.

The chain couples TRBV10-1 to TRBJ2-7; the match to TRBD2 covers 7 bases. J gave up 2 bases and V 5 bases, and 6 bases lay outside the gene matches. Looked up from germline, CDR1 is WNHNN and CDR2 is SYGVQD (reference sequence). The CDR3 is 14 amino acids. As DNA, the CDR3 is TGCGCCAGCAGTCAGGGAGGGGCCCCCTACGAGCAGTACTTC. Translating gives CASSQGGAPYEQYF.

The V call is TRBV9, the J call TRBJ2-1; 10 bases map to TRBD1. Germline CDR1 and CDR2: SGDLS and YYNGEE. There are 16 residues in the CDR3. V lost 0 bases, J lost 6 bases, and 6 bases stayed unmatched. The CDR3 DNA sequence: TGTGCCAGCAGCGTAGCTGGACAGGGGGAAGCCAATGAGCAGTTCTTC. Translating gives CASSVAGQGEANEQFF.

About this clone itself: The same CDR3 also results from other DNA sequences found in this sample. V usage is TRBV6-1 and J usage is TRBJ1-5, with TRBD1 matching over 7 bases. CDR1 is MNHNS, CDR2 SASEGT, per germline. Trimming removed 5 bases from V and 4 bases from J; junction bases left unmatched: 8. This CDR3 region has 15 residues. The chain's CDR3 is CASSSPGGVNQPQHF. The CDR3 coding sequence is TGTGCCAGCAGTTCCCCAGGGGGTGTAAATCAGCCCCAGCATTTT.

With regard to this clone: The junction departs from the called germline gene at one end, perhaps through a read error. The rearrangement links TRBV7-2 to TRBJ2-1, with 9 nucleotides matching TRBD1. CDR1 is SGHTA, CDR2 FQGNSA, per germline. The CDR3 contains 13 residues. CDR3 sequence (DNA): TGTGCCAGCAGCGTGACCGGGACAGGGAAAACCGTCTTC. Residues: CASSVTGTGKTVF.

The CDR3 region is CASSARGRTGELFF. Here the CDR3 DNA reads TGTGCCAGCAGCGCCAGGGGGCGAACCGGGGAGCTGTTTTTT. The J gene is TRBJ2-2, the V gene TRBV9; 8 bases map to TRBD1. V dropped 3 bases and J dropped 5; count of bases not matched to a gene: 3. Germline V gene data show CDR1 as SGDLS and CDR2 as YYNGEE. The CDR3 extends over 14 amino acids.

CDR3: CAIRLAGGSGNEQFF. The DNA for the CDR3 is TGTGCCATCAGATTAGCGGGAGGGTCTGGCAATGAGCAGTTCTTC. This chain connects TRBV10-3 to TRBJ2-1; 11 bases are a match to TRBD2. Germline CDR1 ENHRY, CDR2 SYGVKD. The junction had 7 bases not matched to a gene; V was cut back by 6 bases and J by 6 bases. The CDR3 runs to 15 residues.

This chain uses TRBV6-5 with TRBJ1-2; D ambiguous. Trimming removed 0 bases at V and 8 bases at J, with 13 bases between. The CDR3 contains 14 residues. CDR1 and CDR2 from the germline V gene are MNHEY and SVGAGI. The CDR3 protein is CASSYSGLKEGYTF. The CDR3 coding sequence is TGTGCCAGCAGTTACTCTGGCCTTAAGGAGGGCTACACCTTC.

The chain uses TRBV18 and TRBJ1-5, with D maybe TRBD1 (5 bases). The CDR3 spans 14 residues. Trimming stripped 8 bases from V and 5 bases from J, with 16 bases between. Germline V gives CDR1 KGHSH, CDR2 LQKENI. The CDR3 spells CASTGGFTDQPQHF. In nucleotides, the CDR3 is TGTGCCAGCACCGGGGGATTTACGGATCAGCCCCAGCATTTT.

J is TRBJ2-5 and V is TRBV25-1, with 9 bases matching TRBD1. Trimming took 0 bases from V and 5 from J; bases not matched to a gene: 4. This CDR3 contains 15 residues. Looked up from germline, CDR1 is MGHDK and CDR2 is SYGVNS. CDR3 in DNA: TGTGCCAGCAGTGAATATTACGGACAGGGGGAGACCCAGTACTTC. Translated: CASSEYYGQGETQYF.

The chain employs TRBV5-6 and TRBJ2-5; 10 nucleotides agree with TRBD2. The ends lost 5 bases at V and 2 bases at J; junction bases unmatched: 6. The CDR3 length is 15 residues. CDR1 and CDR2 from the germline V gene are SGHDT and YYEEEE. CDR3 sequence reads: CASSLAGGTQETQYF. CDR3 nucleotides: TGTGCCAGCAGTTTAGCGGGAGGAACTCAAGAGACCCAGTACTTC.

This clone came up a few times. V gene TRBV19 combines with J gene TRBJ1-4; no definite D call. The CDR3 contains 15 residues. Germline V gene data show CDR1 as LNHDA and CDR2 as SQIVND (reference sequence). Trimming removed 7 bases at V and 7 bases at J, with 19 bases between. CDR3 bases: TGTGCCAGTAACTCAGCTTCGGCTGCAGGTGAAAAACTGTTTTTT. It encodes CASNSASAAGEKLFF.

V gene TRBV7-9 combines with J gene TRBJ2-7, with 11 bases that match TRBD1. The CDR3 contains 15 residues. Germline V lookup: CDR1 SEHNR, CDR2 FQNEAQ (reference sequence). V shed 3 bases and J 5 bases; nucleotides not matched to a gene: 6. In DNA, the CDR3 is TGTGCCAGCAGCTTCTTTCGGACAGGGGGCGACGAGCAGTACTTC. This sequence encodes CASSFFRTGGDEQYF. Drawing the rest from reference TRBV7-9 and TRBJ2-7, the complete variable domain is DTGVSQNPRHKITKRGQNVTFRCDPISEHNRLYWYRQTLGQGPEFLTYFQNEAQLEKSRLLSDRFSAERPKGSFSTLEIQRTEQGDSAMYLCASSFFRTGGDEQYFGPGTRLTVT.

This sequence joins TRBV7-8 and TRBJ1-2; 7 bases match TRBD1. The V segment lost 4 bases and the J segment 7 bases; nucleotides outside the gene matches: 3. Germline assignment: CDR1 SGHVS and CDR2 FQNEAQ. This CDR3 is built from 12 residues. This CDR3 reads CASSYRGGGYTF. The CDR3 coding sequence is TGTGCCAGCAGCTACAGGGGCGGTGGCTACACCTTC.

In this sample, this clone turned up a few times. CDR3 amino acids: CAISPYLAGGTGELFF. The CDR3 DNA reads as TGTGCCATCAGTCCTTATCTAGCGGGAGGCACCGGGGAGCTGTTTTTT. The chain uses TRBV10-3 and TRBJ2-2, with 11 bases that match TRBD2. This CDR3 is built from 16 residues. The V and J ends lost 5 bases and 4 bases, in that order; junction bases with no gene match: 6. CDR1 ENHRY and CDR2 SYGVKD come from the germline V gene.

The chain couples TRBV4-1 to TRBJ2-3, with D tentatively TRBD2 (7 bases). The V and J ends lost 3 bases and 0 bases respectively, with 16 bases between them. The CDR3 has 17 amino acids. The germline V gene encodes CDR1 MGHRA and CDR2 YSYEKL. Written as DNA, the CDR3 is TGCGCCAGCAGCCAGATCGAACGGGGGGCTAGCACAGATACGCAGTATTTT. It translates to CASSQIERGASTDTQYF.

The J gene is TRBJ2-7, the V gene TRBV6-1; 8 nucleotides agree with TRBD2. CDR1 and CDR2 from the germline V gene are MNHNS and SASEGT. The CDR3 covers 16 residues. Trimming at V came to 3 bases and at J to 4 bases, leaving 11 bases not matched to a gene. This CDR3 reads CASSDPPSGGHYEQYF. Here the CDR3 DNA reads TGTGCCAGCAGTGATCCCCCTTCGGGAGGGCATTACGAGCAGTACTTC.